This TCR beta chain was profiled in a study of OX40 agonist ivuxolimab in advanced cancers. The overall study: Hepatocellular carcinoma, melanoma, renal cell or head and neck cancer was diagnosed in the dose-escalation patients. Overall study results and limits: Among the lowest peripheral clonal expansion occurred in 0.1-3.0 mg/kg partial responders. The study did not work out the antigen specificity of the expanded peripheral T cells.

Comment on this clone: Its target is not known.

The assay was immunoSEQ multiplex PCR, and TCRdb's table has in-frame clones only and misses some. The table lists some 46,000 clones, about 90% of them singletons, with 10% to 15% in the top ten. The source material was CD4+ or CD8+ T cells sorted from blood, sampled in a trial of the OX40 agonist ivuxolimab. The TCR comes from an adult with an advanced solid tumor such as melanoma, head and neck, liver or kidney cancer.

CDR3 region: CASSYPGSSYEQYF. The DNA of the CDR3 is TGTGCCAGCAGTTACCCGGGGTCCTCCTACGAGCAGTACTTC. V is TRBV6-6 and J is TRBJ2-5, with D perhaps TRBD2 (5 bases). The J call could be wrong; TRBJ2-7 is a better fit for the DNA end. The CDR3 totals 14 residues. The germline V gene has CDR1 MNHNY and CDR2 SVGAGI (reference sequence).